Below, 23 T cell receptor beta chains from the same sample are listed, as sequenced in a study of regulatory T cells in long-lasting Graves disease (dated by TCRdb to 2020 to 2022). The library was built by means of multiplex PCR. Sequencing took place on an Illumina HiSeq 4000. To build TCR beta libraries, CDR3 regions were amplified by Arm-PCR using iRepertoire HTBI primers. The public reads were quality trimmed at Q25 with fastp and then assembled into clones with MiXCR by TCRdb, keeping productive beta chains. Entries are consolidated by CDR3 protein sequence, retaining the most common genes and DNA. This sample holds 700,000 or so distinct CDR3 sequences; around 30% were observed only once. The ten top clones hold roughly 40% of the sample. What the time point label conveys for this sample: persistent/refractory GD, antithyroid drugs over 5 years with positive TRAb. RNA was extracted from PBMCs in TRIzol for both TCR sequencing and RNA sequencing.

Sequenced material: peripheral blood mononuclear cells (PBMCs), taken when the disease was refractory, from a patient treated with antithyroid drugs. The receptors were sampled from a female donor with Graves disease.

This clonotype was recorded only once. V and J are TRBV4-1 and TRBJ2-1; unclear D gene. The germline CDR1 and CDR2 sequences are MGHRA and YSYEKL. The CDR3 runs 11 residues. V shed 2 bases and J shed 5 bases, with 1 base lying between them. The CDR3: CASSQNNEQFF. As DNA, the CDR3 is TGCGCCAGCAGCCAAAACAATGAGCAGTTCTTC.

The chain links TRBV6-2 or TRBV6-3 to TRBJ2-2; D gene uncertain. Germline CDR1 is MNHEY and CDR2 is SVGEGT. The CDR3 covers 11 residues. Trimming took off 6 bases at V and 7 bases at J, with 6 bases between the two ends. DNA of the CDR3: TGTGCCAGCAGGCTCGGCGGGGAGCTGTTTTTT. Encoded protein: CASRLGGELFF.

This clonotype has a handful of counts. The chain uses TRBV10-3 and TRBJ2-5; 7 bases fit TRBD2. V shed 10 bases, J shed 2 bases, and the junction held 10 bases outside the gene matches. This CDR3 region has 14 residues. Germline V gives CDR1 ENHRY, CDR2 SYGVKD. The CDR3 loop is CATRPSGDQETQYF. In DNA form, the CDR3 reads TGTGCCACCCGCCCTAGCGGAGATCAAGAGACCCAGTACTTC.

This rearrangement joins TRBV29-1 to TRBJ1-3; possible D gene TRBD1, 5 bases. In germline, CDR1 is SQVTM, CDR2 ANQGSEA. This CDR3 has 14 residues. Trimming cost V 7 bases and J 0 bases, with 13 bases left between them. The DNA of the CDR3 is TGCAGCGCTGGGGGGGAATACTCTGGAAACACCATATATTTT. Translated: CSAGGEYSGNTIYF.

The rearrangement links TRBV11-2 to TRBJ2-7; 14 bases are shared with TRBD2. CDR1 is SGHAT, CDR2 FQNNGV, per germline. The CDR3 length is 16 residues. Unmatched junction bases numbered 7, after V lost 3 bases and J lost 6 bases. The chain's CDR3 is CASSLGLAGALREQYF. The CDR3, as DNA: TGTGCCAGCAGCTTGGGACTAGCGGGAGCTCTTCGCGAGCAGTACTTC.

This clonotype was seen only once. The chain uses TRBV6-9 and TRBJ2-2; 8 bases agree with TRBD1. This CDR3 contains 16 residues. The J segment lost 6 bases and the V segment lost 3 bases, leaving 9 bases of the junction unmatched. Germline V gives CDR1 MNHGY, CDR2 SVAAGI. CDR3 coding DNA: TGTGCCAGCAGTTACGGGACAGGAATTTTCGCCGGGGAGCTGTTTTTT. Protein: CASSYGTGIFAGELFF.

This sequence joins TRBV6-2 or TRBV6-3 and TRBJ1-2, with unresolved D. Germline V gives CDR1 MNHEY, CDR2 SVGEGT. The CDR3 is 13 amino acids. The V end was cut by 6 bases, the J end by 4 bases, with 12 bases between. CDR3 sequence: CASREGLSYGYTF. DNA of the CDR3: TGTGCCAGCAGGGAAGGTCTGAGCTATGGCTACACCTTC.

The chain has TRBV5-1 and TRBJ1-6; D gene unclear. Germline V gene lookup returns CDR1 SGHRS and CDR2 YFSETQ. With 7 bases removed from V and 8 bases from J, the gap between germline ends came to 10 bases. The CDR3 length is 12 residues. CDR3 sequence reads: CASSLMDSPLHF. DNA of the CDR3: TGCGCCAGCTCTTTAATGGATTCACCCCTCCACTTT.

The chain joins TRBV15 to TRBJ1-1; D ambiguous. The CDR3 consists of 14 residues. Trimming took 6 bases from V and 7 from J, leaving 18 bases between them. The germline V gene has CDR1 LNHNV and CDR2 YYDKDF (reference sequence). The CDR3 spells CATSYRAPLVEAFF. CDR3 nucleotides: TGTGCCACCAGTTACCGCGCGCCCTTGGTTGAAGCTTTCTTT. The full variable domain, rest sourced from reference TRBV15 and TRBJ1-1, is DAMVIQNPRYQVTQFGKPVTLSCSQTLNHNVMYWYQQKSSQAPKLLFHYYDKDFNNEADTPDNFQSRRPNTSFCFLDIRSPGLGDTAMYLCATSYRAPLVEAFFGQGTRLTVV.

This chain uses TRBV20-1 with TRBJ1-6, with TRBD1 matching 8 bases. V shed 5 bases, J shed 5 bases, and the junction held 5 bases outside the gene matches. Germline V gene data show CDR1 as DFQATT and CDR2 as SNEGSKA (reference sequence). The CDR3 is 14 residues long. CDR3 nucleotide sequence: TGCAGTGCTGCCGACAGGGGTGATAATTCACCCCTCCACTTT. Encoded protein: CSAADRGDNSPLHF.

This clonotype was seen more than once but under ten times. The CDR3 protein is CASRGAGKLFF. The DNA for the CDR3 is TGTGCCAGCAGGGGGGCTGGAAAACTGTTTTTT. The rearrangement uses TRBV2 and TRBJ1-4; D is perhaps TRBD1 (6 bases). The germline CDR1 and CDR2 sequences are SNHLY and FYNNEI. The V gene lost 6 bases and the J gene lost 10 bases, with 9 bases spanning the gap. This CDR3 contains 11 residues.

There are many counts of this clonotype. The CDR3 protein is CSVGLVETQYF. In nucleotides, the CDR3 is TGCAGCGTGGGACTCGTGGAGACCCAGTACTTC. This chain connects TRBV29-1 to TRBJ2-5; D possibly corresponds to TRBD2 (6 bases). This CDR3 is 11 amino acids long. Trimming took off 6 bases at V and 5 bases at J, with 10 bases between the two ends. The germline V gene encodes CDR1 SQVTM and CDR2 ANQGSEA.

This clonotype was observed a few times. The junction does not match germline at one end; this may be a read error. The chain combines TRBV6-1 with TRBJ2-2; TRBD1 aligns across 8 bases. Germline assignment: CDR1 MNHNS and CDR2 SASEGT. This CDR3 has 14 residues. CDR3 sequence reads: CATRTGLDTRELFF. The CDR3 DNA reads TGTGCCACCCGGACAGGGTTGGACACCAGGGAGCTGTTTTTT.

This CDR3 is CASRTGFYTEAFF. DNA for the CDR3: TGTGCCAGCAGGACTGGGTTTTACACTGAAGCTTTCTTT. This chain links TRBV6-2 or TRBV6-3 with TRBJ1-1, with D unresolved. The ends were cut back, 6 bases at V and 3 bases at J, with 11 bases in the middle. Per germline, CDR1 MNHEY and CDR2 SVGEGT. The CDR3 contains 13 residues.

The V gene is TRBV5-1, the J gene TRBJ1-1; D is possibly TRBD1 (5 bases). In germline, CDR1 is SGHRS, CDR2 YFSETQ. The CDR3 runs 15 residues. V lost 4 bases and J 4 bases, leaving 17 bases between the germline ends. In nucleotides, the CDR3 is TGCGCCAGCAGCCCGAGTTTAGGGGCTGGCACTGAAGCTTTCTTT. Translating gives CASSPSLGAGTEAFF.

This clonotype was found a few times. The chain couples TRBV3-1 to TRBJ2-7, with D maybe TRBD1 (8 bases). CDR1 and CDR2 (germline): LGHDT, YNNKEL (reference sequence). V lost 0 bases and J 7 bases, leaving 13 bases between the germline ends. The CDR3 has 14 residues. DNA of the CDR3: TGTGCCAGCAGCCAAGACAGGGGGCGGGGGGAGCAGTACTTC. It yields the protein CASSQDRGRGEQYF.

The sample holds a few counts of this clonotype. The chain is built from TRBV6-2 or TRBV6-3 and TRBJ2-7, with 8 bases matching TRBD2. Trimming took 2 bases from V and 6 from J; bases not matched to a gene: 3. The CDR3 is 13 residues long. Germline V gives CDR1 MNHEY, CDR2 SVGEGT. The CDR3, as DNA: TGTGCCAGCAGTTACGGACTAGCCAGCGAGCAGTACTTC. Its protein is CASSYGLASEQYF.

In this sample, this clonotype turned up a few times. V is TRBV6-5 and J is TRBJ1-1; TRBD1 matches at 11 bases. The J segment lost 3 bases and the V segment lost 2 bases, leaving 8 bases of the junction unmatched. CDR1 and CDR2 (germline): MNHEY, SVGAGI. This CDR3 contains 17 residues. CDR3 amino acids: CASSYPWDRGRDTEAFF. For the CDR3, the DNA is TGTGCCAGCAGTTACCCCTGGGACAGGGGGAGAGACACTGAAGCTTTCTTT.

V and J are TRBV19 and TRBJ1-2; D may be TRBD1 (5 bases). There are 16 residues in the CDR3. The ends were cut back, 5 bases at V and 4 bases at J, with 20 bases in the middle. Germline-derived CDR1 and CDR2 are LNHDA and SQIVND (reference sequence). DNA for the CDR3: TGTGCCAGTAGTGCCCTTAACATGGGGCTCGGCTATGGCTACACCTTC. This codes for CASSALNMGLGYGYTF.

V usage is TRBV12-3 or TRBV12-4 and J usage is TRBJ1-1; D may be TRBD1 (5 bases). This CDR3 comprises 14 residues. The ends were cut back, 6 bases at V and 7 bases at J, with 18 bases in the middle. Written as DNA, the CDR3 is TGTGCCAGCAGACCGATAGCGGCGGGGGTTGAAGCTTTCTTT. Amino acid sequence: CASRPIAAGVEAFF.

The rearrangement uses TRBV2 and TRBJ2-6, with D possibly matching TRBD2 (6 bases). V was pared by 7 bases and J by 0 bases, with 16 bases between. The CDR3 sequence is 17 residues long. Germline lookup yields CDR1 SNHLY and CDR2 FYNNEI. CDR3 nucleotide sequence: TGTGCCAGCAAGGCGGATAGCGGTTTCTCTGGGGCCAACGTCCTGACTTTC. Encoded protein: CASKADSGFSGANVLTF.

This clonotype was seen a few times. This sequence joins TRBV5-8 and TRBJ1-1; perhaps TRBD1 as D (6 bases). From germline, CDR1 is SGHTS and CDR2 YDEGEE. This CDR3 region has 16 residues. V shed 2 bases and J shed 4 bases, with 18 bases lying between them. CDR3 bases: TGTGCCAGCAGCTTCGAGGGGGGCGGTGGCACCACTGAAGCTTTCTTT. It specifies CASSFEGGGGTTEAFF.

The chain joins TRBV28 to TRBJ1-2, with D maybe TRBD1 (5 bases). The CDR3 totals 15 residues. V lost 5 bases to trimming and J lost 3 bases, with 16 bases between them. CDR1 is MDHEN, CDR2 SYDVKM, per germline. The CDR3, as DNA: TGTGCCAGCAGTCCCCCAGAGGGGCATTACTATGGCTACACCTTC. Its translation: CASSPPEGHYYGYTF.